Listed below are T cell receptor beta chains from one sample, sequenced in a study of neoadjuvant anti-PD-1 for oral cavity cancer. The protocol was immunoSEQ multiplex PCR, while the TCRdb copy is restricted to in-frame clones and leaves out a portion. The sample includes tens of thousands of clones, less than 90% of them seen just once. The material sequenced was PBMCs, taken after nivolumab (anti-PD-1) treatment. The source is a person between 35 and 79 years old with oral cavity squamous cell carcinoma. Each CDR3 is given with its conserved first and last residue. Fields, in order: J gene, V gene, D gene, clone size, CDR3 DNA, CDR3 protein. A D gene is named only where the DNA matches it firmly. Clone size appears in some rows only: once, few, many, or a class for an expanded clone.

J: TRBJ1-4; V: TRBV6-6; D: .; size: .; DNA: TGTGCCAGCGCGGACGGAACTAATGAAAAACTGTTTTTT; CDR3: CASADGTNEKLFF
J: TRBJ1-2; V: TRBV4-1; D: .; size: .; DNA: TGCGCCAGCAGCCAAGAGGTACAGAGCTATGGCTACACCTTC; CDR3: CASSQEVQSYGYTF
J: TRBJ2-7; V: TRBV4-1; D: TRBD2; size: .; DNA: TGCGCCAGCAGCCGATCCGGGGGGGGCCTCTCCTACGAGCAGTACTTC; CDR3: CASSRSGGGLSYEQYF
J: TRBJ2-3; V: TRBV15; D: .; size: .; DNA: TGTGCCACCAGCAGAGATGTGGGGGCCACAGATACGCAGTATTTT; CDR3: CATSRDVGATDTQYF
J: TRBJ1-4; V: TRBV4-1; D: .; size: .; DNA: TGCGCCAGCAGCCAATTAGTTGGGACATATATGTTTTTT; CDR3: CASSQLVGTYMFF
J: TRBJ1-2; V: TRBV10-3; D: .; size: .; DNA: TGTGCCATCAGTATCCCAGGGTCTCCCTATGGCTACACCTTC; CDR3: CAISIPGSPYGYTF
J: TRBJ1-4; V: TRBV5-5; D: TRBD1; size: .; DNA: TGTGCCAGCAGCTTGGCCGACAGGGGTCGTGAAAAACTGTTTTTT; CDR3: CASSLADRGREKLFF
J: TRBJ2-3; V: TRBV2; D: TRBD2; size: .; DNA: TGTGCCAGCAATAGCGGGGGGGCGAGCACAGATACGCAGTATTTT; CDR3: CASNSGGASTDTQYF
J: TRBJ1-3; V: TRBV4-1; D: .; size: .; DNA: TGCGCCAGCAGCCAAGGGGAATATTCTGGAAACACCATATATTTT; CDR3: CASSQGEYSGNTIYF
J: TRBJ1-5; V: TRBV7-2; D: TRBD1; size: .; DNA: TGTGCCAGCAGCTTTTTCGCGGACAGGGGAGTGCCCCAGCATTTT; CDR3: CASSFFADRGVPQHF
J: TRBJ1-2; V: TRBV7-6; D: TRBD1; size: .; DNA: TGTGCCAGCAGCCCCCAGGGGGGCTCAAACTATGGCTACACCTTC; CDR3: CASSPQGGSNYGYTF
J: TRBJ2-7; V: TRBV6-1; D: TRBD2; size: few; DNA: TGTGCCAGCAGTGAGGGGACTAGCGGGTATCAATACGAGCAGTACTTC; CDR3: CASSEGTSGYQYEQYF
J: TRBJ2-4; V: TRBV6-5; D: .; size: .; DNA: TGTGCCAGCAGTTCCACCGGACAGCTAGCCAAAAACATTCAGTACTTC; CDR3: CASSSTGQLAKNIQYF
J: TRBJ2-5; V: TRBV5-5; D: .; size: .; DNA: TGTGCCAGCAGCTTGTTGGGATATGGGACCCAGTACTTC; CDR3: CASSLLGYGTQYF
J: TRBJ2-2; V: TRBV29-1; D: TRBD1; size: .; DNA: TGCAGCGGTGGGACAGTGAACACCGGGGAGCTGTTTTTT; CDR3: CSGGTVNTGELFF
J: TRBJ2-2; V: TRBV2; D: .; size: .; DNA: TGTGCCAGCAGTGATTGGGGCAGGGTCAGCACCGGGGAGCTGTTTTTT; CDR3: CASSDWGRVSTGELFF
J: TRBJ2-2; V: TRBV5-1; D: TRBD1; size: .; DNA: TGCGCCAGCAGCTTGGTGGGACAGCACGGCACCGGGGAGCTGTTTTTT; CDR3: CASSLVGQHGTGELFF
J: TRBJ2-4; V: TRBV27; D: TRBD2; size: once; DNA: TGTGCCAGCAGTTCGGGACTAGCGGGAGGGGAAAACATTCAGTACTTC; CDR3: CASSSGLAGGENIQYF
J: TRBJ2-7; V: TRBV27; D: TRBD1; size: .; DNA: TGTGCCAGCAGTTTGGGGACAGGGGGCAACGAGCAGTACTTC; CDR3: CASSLGTGGNEQYF
J: TRBJ1-4; V: TRBV29-1; D: .; size: .; DNA: TGCAGCGTGAGGGACGGACCTAATGAAAAACTGTTTTTT; CDR3: CSVRDGPNEKLFF
J: TRBJ1-2; V: TRBV27; D: .; size: few; DNA: TGTGCCAGCAGTTTATTCATCAACTATGGCTACACCTTC; CDR3: CASSLFINYGYTF
J: TRBJ2-7; V: TRBV7-9; D: TRBD1; size: .; DNA: TGTGCCAGCAGCTTAACCCAGGGGGAGAACGAGCAGTACTTC; CDR3: CASSLTQGENEQYF
J: TRBJ2-2; V: TRBV19; D: .; size: .; DNA: TGTGCCAGTAGCGATCTCACCGGGGAGCTGTTTTTT; CDR3: CASSDLTGELFF